A single sample gave rise to the 5 T cell receptor beta chains below, sequenced in a study of beta chain features in type 1 diabetes. General study findings and limits: Patients with Type 1 diabetes showed moderately but significantly shorter TCRB CDR3s in all four CD4+ subsets.

Their cognate antigens are unknown. Every isolated RNA sample was fully reverse transcribed, so sequencing captured expressed TCRB transcripts. Repertoires were generated with immunoSEQ multiplex PCR, while TCRdb's copy carries only in-frame clones and drops some. Of a few hundred thousand clones listed, about 10% are singletons. The source material was central memory CD4+ T cells from blood. Receptor source: a man aged 30 to 39 with type 1 diabetes.

In its sample, this clone was seen a few times. The chain uses TRBV2 and TRBJ2-1; D possibly uses TRBD1 or TRBD2 (6 bases each). This CDR3 region has 14 residues. The germline V gene has CDR1 SNHLY and CDR2 FYNNEI. With 6 bases removed from V and 7 bases from J, the gap between germline ends came to 16 bases. The CDR3 sequence is CASRGAGIGNEQFF. The CDR3 bases are TGTGCCAGCAGGGGGGCGGGAATTGGAAATGAGCAGTTCTTC.

This sequence joins TRBV29-1 and TRBJ2-5; weak D call: TRBD1 (5 bases). CDR1 is SQVTM and CDR2 is ANQGSEA in the germline V gene. V lost 6 bases, J lost 3 bases, and 11 bases lay in between. The CDR3 is made up of 12 amino acids. CDR3 nucleotide sequence: TGCAGCGTCCTAGGACACGAAGAGACCCAGTACTTC. The encoded protein is CSVLGHEETQYF.

The chain uses TRBV28 and TRBJ1-5; D gene unclear. The CDR3 runs to 14 residues. The V and J ends lost 10 bases and 6 bases respectively, with 19 bases between them. CDR1 is MDHEN, CDR2 SYDVKM, per germline. The DNA of the CDR3 is TGTGCCACCCTCACCGTACAAGCCAGTCAGCCCCAGCATTTT. Protein sequence: CATLTVQASQPQHF.

The DNA of the CDR3 is TGTGCCAGCAGCCCACAGGGGGCTTACAATGAGCAGTTCTTC. Translation gives CASSPQGAYNEQFF. This chain links TRBV5-4 with TRBJ2-1, with 9 nucleotides matching TRBD1. Germline lookup yields CDR1 SGHNT and CDR2 YYREEE (reference sequence). Trimming took 4 bases from V and 4 from J; bases not matched to a gene: 3. The CDR3 covers 14 residues.

This clone was seen only a few times. A read error is likely here: a far larger clone is one base away. The same CDR3 can be traced to other DNA sequences in this sample. The gene calls are TRBV4-1 and TRBJ2-7; TRBD2 aligns across 7 bases. Germline V CDR1 and CDR2: MGHRA, YSYEKL. V dropped 3 bases and J dropped 5; count of bases not matched to a gene: 10. This CDR3 comprises 15 residues. This CDR3 is CASSHQRGGANEQYF. Here the CDR3 DNA reads TGCGCCAGCAGCCATCAGCGGGGAGGGGCCAACGAGCAGTACTTC.